This TCR beta chain is from a study of cytomegalovirus exposure and HLA in healthy donors. Study-level points and caveats: One variant, a missense change in DCLRE1C, was linked in a later analysis to TCR beta V- and J-gene trimming. Of the V segments, some could not be distinguished, including TRBV6-2 and TRBV6-3, and were excluded. Usually a TCR sequence was rare, but some public TCRs were found in many donors.

Primers: 60 Vbeta forward and 13 Jbeta reverse. Measured with immunoSEQ multiplex PCR; TCRdb has only the in-frame clones, and not every one. The sample lists about 140,000 clones, roughly 79% seen once, with roughly 0.87% in the top ten. Trimming cost V 4 bases and J 2 bases; bases outside gene matches: 2. In germline, CDR1 is LGHNA, CDR2 YSLEER. This CDR3 comprises 15 residues. This clone came up a few times. Its antigen remains unidentified. This clonotype was sampled from a man aged 18-30 years in good health and CMV-seronegative. V usage is TRBV4-3 and J usage is TRBJ1-4; 9 bases are a match to TRBD1. Sequenced material: PBMCs. In DNA form, the CDR3 reads TGCGCCAGCAGCCGCGGGACAGGGACTAATGAAAAACTGTTTTTT. It translates to CASSRGTGTNEKLFF.